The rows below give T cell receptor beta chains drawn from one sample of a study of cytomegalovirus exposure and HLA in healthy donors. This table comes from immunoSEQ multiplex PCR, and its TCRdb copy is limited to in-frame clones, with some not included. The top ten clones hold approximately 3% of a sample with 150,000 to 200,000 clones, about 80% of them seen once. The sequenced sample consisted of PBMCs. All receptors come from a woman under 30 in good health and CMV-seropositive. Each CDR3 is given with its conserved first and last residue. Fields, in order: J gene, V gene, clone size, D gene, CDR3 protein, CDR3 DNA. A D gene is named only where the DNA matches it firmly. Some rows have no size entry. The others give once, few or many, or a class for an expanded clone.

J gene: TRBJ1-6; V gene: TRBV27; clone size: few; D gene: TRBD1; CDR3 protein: CAARTGDVGSPLHF; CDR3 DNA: TGTGCCGCACGGACAGGTGATGTTGGATCACCCCTCCACTTT
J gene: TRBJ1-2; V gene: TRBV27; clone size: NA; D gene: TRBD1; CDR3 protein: CASSLGTGTKSNYGYTF; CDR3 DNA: TGTGCCAGCAGTCTTGGGACAGGGACGAAGAGTAACTATGGCTACACCTTC
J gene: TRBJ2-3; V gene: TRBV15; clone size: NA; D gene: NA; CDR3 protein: CATSREGSGPDTQYF; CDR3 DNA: TGTGCCACCAGCAGAGAGGGCAGCGGACCTGATACGCAGTATTTT
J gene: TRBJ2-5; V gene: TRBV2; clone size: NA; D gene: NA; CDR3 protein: CASRGGLGGGETQYF; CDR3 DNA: TGTGCCAGCAGAGGGGGATTAGGAGGCGGAGAGACCCAGTACTTC
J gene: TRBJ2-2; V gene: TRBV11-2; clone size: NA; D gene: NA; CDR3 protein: CASSPDRNTGELFF; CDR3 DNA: TGTGCCAGCAGCCCGGACAGAAATACCGGGGAGCTGTTTTTT
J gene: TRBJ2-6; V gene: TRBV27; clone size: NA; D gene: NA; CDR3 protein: CASREENYSGANVLTF; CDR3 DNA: TGTGCCAGCAGGGAGGAAAACTACTCTGGGGCCAACGTCCTGACTTTC
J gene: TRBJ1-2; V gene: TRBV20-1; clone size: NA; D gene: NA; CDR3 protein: CSASLPGGYTF; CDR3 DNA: TGCAGTGCTAGCCTGCCAGGGGGCTACACCTTC
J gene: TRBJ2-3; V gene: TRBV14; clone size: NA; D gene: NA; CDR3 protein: CASSHDEGGTQYF; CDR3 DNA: TGTGCCAGCAGCCACGACGAGGGCGGTACGCAGTATTTT
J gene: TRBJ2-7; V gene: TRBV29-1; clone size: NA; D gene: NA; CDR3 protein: CSGRRGPYEQYF; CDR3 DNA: TGCAGCGGGCGGAGGGGACCCTACGAGCAGTACTTC
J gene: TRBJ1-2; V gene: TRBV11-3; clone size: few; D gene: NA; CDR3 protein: CASSLGPRSSTLARGYTF; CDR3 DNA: TGTGCCAGCAGCTTAGGGCCACGTAGTAGCACTTTGGCGAGGGGCTACACCTTC
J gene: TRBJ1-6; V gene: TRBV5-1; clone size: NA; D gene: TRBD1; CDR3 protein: CASSLDRGSSPLHF; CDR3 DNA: TGCGCCAGCAGCTTGGACAGGGGGAGTTCACCCCTCCACTTT
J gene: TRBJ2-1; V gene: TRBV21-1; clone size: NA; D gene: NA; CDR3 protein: CASRRDRVNEQFF; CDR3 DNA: TGTGCCAGCAGGAGGGACAGGGTCAATGAGCAGTTCTTC
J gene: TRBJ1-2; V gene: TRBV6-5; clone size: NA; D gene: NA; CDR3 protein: CASSLGEYGYTF; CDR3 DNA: TGTGCCAGCAGCCTCGGGGAATATGGCTACACCTTC
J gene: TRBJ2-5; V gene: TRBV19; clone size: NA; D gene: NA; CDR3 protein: CASSIGDFETQYF; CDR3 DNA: TGTGCCAGTAGTATAGGGGACTTCGAGACCCAGTACTTC